These 8 T cell receptor beta chains came from one sample sequenced in a study of blood T cells in healthy people across ages. Through a sample-barcoded 5' primer and a J-beta primer mix, a second PCR was run for about 7 to 12 cycles. TCRdb itself ran the 5' RACE reads through MiXCR, one entry per CDR3 protein. Of some 700,000 distinct CDR3 sequences listed, 20% to 25% are singletons. The material sequenced was blood. The receptors come from a man in his 70s in good health.

This clonotype has a handful of counts. The J gene is TRBJ2-5, the V gene TRBV27, with D unclear. Germline assignment: CDR1 MNHEY and CDR2 SMNVEV (reference sequence). The ends were cut back, 3 bases at V and 0 bases at J, with 8 bases in the middle. The CDR3 sequence is 14 residues long. CDR3 in DNA: TGTGCCAGCAGTTTCTGGGGTAACCAAGAGACCCAGTACTTC. It yields the protein CASSFWGNQETQYF.

This clonotype was observed many times. V and J are TRBV29-1 and TRBJ1-2; tentatively, D is TRBD1 (6 bases). This CDR3 region has 9 residues. Per germline, CDR1 SQVTM and CDR2 ANQGSEA. The germline V and J ends were trimmed by 7 bases and 8 bases, with 8 bases remaining between them. CDR3 protein: CSEGDGYTF. CDR3 sequence (DNA): TGCAGCGAGGGGGACGGCTACACCTTC.

This clonotype was counted only a few times. This chain connects TRBV3-1 to TRBJ2-3; 8 bases map to TRBD2. Per germline, CDR1 LGHDT and CDR2 YNNKEL (reference sequence). V was clipped by 5 bases and J by 1 base; unmatched bases: 8. The CDR3 spans 16 residues. CDR3: CASSTSVGLGTDTQYF. CDR3 nucleotides: TGTGCCAGCAGCACCTCGGTGGGACTAGGCACAGATACGCAGTATTTT.

The chain has TRBV10-1 and TRBJ2-7; perhaps TRBD2 as D (6 bases). Germline assignment: CDR1 WNHNN and CDR2 SYGVQD (reference sequence). Trimming stripped 3 bases from V and 6 bases from J, with 15 bases between. CDR3 length equals 14 residues. CDR3 sequence reads: CASSDEGLYPEQYF. Here the CDR3 DNA reads TGCGCCAGCAGTGACGAGGGACTTTACCCCGAGCAGTACTTC.

The sample holds one count of this clonotype. The chain carries TRBV3-1 and TRBJ2-5; maybe TRBD2 (6 bases). Judging by the DNA end, TRBJ2-1 fits better; the J call may be wrong. The CDR3 extends over 14 amino acids. CDR1 and CDR2 (germline): LGHDT, YNNKEL (reference sequence). CDR3 in DNA: TGTGCCAGCAGCCAGGGCGGGACGGGCAATGAGCAGTTCTTC. Its translation is CASSQGGTGNEQFF.

J is TRBJ2-1 and V is TRBV4-1; D possibly corresponds to TRBD1 (6 bases). Germline V gene data show CDR1 as MGHRA and CDR2 as YSYEKL. The CDR3 contains 17 residues. V gave up 0 bases and J gave up 0 bases, with 12 bases separating them. The DNA for the CDR3 is TGCGCCAGCAGCCAAGAATGGACAGATAGCTCCTACAATGAGCAGTTCTTC. This translates into CASSQEWTDSSYNEQFF.

This clonotype was detected a few times. V usage is TRBV13 and J usage is TRBJ1-3; D perhaps matches TRBD1 (5 bases). Germline CDR1 is PRHDT and CDR2 is FYEKMQ (reference sequence). CDR3 size: 14 residues. Trimming shortened V by 7 bases and J by 4 bases, and 14 bases separated the two germline ends. CDR3 loop: CASNGRVLGNTIYF. The DNA of the CDR3 is TGTGCCAGCAACGGCAGGGTTCTCGGAAACACCATATATTTT. Complete variable domain (other parts from reference TRBV13 and TRBJ1-3): AAGVIQSPRHLIKEKRETATLKCYPIPRHDTVYWYQQGPGQDPQFLISFYEKMQSDKGSIPDRFSAQQFSDYHSELNMSSLELGDSALYFCASNGRVLGNTIYFGEGSWLTVV.

This clonotype has just a few counts. The chain combines TRBV24-1 with TRBJ2-5; 10 bases are shared with TRBD1. This CDR3 contains 17 residues. Germline CDR1 KGHDR, CDR2 SFDVKD. Trimming cost V 4 bases and J 5 bases; bases outside gene matches: 12. Here the CDR3 DNA reads TGTGCCACCAGTGACATTAGGGACAGGGGAAGAGAGGAGACCCAGTACTTC. Protein product: CATSDIRDRGREETQYF.